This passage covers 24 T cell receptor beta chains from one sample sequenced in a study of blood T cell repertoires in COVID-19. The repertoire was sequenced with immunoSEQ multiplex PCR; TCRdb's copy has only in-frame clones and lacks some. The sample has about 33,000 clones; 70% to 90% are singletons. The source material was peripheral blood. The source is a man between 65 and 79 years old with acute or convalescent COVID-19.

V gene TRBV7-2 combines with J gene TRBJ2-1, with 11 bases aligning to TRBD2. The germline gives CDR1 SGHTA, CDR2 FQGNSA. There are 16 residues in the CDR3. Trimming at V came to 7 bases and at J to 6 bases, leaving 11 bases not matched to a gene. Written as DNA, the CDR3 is TGTGCCAGCATCTATGGATTGACTAGCGGGATCAATGAGCAGTTCTTC. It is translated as CASIYGLTSGINEQFF.

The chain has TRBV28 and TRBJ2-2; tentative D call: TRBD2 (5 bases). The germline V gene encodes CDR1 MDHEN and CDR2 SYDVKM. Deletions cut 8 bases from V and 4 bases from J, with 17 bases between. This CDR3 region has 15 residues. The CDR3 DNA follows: TGTGCCAGCGGACGGACGAGGGCGGGCACCGGGGAGCTGTTTTTT. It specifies CASGRTRAGTGELFF.

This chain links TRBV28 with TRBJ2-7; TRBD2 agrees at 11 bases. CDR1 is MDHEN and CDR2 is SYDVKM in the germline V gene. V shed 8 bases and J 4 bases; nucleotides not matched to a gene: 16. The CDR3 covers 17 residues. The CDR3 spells CASLGPGVAGGRYEQYF. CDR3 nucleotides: TGTGCCAGCCTGGGCCCTGGAGTAGCGGGAGGGCGTTACGAGCAGTACTTC.

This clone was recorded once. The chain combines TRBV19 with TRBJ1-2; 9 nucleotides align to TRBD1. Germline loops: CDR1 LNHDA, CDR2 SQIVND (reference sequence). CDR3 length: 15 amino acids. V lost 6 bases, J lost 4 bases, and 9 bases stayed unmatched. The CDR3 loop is CASRRTGGAGYGYTF. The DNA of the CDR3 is TGTGCCAGTAGGCGCACAGGGGGCGCGGGCTATGGCTACACCTTC.

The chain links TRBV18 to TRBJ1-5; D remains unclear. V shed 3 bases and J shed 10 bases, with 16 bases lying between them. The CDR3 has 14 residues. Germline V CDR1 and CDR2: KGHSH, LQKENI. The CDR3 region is CASSPWPRGGPQHF. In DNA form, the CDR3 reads TGTGCCAGCTCACCTTGGCCAAGAGGTGGACCCCAGCATTTT.

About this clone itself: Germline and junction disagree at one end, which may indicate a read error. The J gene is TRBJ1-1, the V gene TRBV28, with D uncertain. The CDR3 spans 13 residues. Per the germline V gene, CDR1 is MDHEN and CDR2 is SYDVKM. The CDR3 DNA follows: TGTGCCAGCACTTTAAGCGGGAACACTGAAGCTTTCTTT. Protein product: CASTLSGNTEAFF.

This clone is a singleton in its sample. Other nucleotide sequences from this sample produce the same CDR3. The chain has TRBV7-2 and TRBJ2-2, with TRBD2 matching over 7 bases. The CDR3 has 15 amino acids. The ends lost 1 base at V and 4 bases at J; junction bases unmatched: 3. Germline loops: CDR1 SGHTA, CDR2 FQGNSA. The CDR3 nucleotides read TGTGCCAGCAGCTTAGGACTAGCTTCCACCGGGGAGCTGTTTTTT. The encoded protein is CASSLGLASTGELFF. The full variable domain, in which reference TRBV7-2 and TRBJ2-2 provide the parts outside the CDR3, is GAGVSQSPSNKVTEKGKDVELRCDPISGHTALYWYRQSLGQGLEFLIYFQGNSAPDKSGLPSDRFSAERTGGSVSTLTIQRTQQEDSAVYLCASSLGLASTGELFFGEGSRLTVL.

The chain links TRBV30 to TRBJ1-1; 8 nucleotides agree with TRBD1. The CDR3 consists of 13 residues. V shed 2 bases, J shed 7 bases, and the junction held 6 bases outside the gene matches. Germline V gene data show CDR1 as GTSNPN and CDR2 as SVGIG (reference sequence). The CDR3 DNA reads TGTGCCTGGAGTCCGCGACAGGGGCTTGAAGCTTTCTTT. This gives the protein CAWSPRQGLEAFF.

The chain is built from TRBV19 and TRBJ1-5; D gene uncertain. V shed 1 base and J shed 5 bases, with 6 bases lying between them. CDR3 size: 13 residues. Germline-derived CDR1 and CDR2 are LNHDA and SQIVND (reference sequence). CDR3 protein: CASSIGGDQPQHF. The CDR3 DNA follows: TGTGCCAGTAGTATAGGCGGGGATCAGCCCCAGCATTTT.

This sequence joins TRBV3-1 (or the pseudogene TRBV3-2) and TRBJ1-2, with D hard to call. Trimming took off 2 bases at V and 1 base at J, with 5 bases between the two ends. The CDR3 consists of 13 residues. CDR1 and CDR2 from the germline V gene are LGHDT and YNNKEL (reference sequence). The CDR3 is CASSQQINYGYTF. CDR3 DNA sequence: TGTGCCAGCAGCCAACAGATTAACTATGGCTACACCTTC.

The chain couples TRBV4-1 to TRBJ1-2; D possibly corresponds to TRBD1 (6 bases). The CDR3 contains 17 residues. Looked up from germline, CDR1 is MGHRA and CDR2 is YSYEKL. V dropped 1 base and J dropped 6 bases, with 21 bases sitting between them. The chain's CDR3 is CASSQGLQGRWEDGYTF. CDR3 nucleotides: TGCGCCAGCAGCCAAGGATTACAGGGTAGGTGGGAAGATGGCTACACCTTC.

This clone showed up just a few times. This CDR3 reads CASSFISGTDTQYF. The CDR3 DNA is TGTGCCAGCAGTTTTATATCAGGCACAGATACGCAGTATTTT. The chain is built from TRBV28 and TRBJ2-3; D ambiguous. CDR3 size: 14 residues. V was pared by 3 bases and J by 1 base, with 8 bases between. The V gene's germline CDR1 is MDHEN and CDR2 SYDVKM.

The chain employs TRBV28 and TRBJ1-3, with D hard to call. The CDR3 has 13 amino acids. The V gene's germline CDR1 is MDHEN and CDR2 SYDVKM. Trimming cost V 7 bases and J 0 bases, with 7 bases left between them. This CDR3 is CASNDFSGNTIYF. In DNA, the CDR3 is TGTGCCAGCAACGACTTCTCTGGAAACACCATATATTTT.

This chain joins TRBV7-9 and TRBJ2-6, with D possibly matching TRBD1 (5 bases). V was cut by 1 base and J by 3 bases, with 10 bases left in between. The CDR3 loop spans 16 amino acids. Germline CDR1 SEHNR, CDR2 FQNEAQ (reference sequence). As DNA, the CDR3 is TGTGCCAGCAGCTTAGAGGGGCAAAGTGGGGCCAACGTCCTGACTTTC. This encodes CASSLEGQSGANVLTF.

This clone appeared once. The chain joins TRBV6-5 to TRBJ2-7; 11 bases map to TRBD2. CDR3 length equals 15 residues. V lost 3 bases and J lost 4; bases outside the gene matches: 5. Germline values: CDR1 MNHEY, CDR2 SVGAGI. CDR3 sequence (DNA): TGTGCCAGCAGTTATGACACTAGCGGGGGATACGAGCAGTACTTC. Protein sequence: CASSYDTSGGYEQYF.

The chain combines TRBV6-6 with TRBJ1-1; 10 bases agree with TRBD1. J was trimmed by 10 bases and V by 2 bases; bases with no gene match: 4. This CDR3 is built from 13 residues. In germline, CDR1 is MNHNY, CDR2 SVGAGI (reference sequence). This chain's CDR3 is CASSYEDRGTAFF. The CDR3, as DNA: TGTGCCAGCAGTTACGAGGACAGGGGGACAGCTTTCTTT.

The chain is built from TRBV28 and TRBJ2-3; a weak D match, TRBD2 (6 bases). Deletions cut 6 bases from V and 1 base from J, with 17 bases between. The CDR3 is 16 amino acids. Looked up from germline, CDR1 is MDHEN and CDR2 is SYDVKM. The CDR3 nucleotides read TGTGCCAGCAGACCGAGTAGGGCTAGCGGCACAGATACGCAGTATTTT. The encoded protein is CASRPSRASGTDTQYF.

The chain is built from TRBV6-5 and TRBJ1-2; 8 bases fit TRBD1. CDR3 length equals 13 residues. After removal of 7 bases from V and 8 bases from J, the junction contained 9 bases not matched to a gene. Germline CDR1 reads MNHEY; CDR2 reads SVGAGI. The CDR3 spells CASKMAGGYGYTF. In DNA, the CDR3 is TGTGCCAGCAAAATGGCAGGGGGCTACGGCTACACCTTC.

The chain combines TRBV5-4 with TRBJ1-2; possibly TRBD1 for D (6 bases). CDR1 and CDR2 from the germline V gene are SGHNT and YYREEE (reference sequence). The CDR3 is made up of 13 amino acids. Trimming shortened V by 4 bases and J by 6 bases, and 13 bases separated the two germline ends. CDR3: CASSPMDSDGYTF. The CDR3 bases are TGTGCCAGCAGCCCTATGGACAGCGATGGCTACACCTTC.

CDR3 sequence reads: CASSLGGDTEAFF. The CDR3 nucleotides are TGCGCCAGCAGCCTGGGCGGGGACACTGAAGCTTTCTTT. The chain couples TRBV4-3 to TRBJ1-1; D remains ambiguous. The CDR3 has 13 amino acids. Between the trimmed V and J ends, which lost 4 bases and 3 bases, there was a span of 9 bases. CDR1 and CDR2 (germline): LGHNA, YSLEER.

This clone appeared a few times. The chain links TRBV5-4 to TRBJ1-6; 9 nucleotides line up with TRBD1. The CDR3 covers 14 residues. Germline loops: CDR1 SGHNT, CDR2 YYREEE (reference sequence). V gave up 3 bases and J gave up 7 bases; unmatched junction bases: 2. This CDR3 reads CASSWDRENSPLHF. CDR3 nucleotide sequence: TGTGCCAGCAGCTGGGACAGGGAGAATTCACCCCTCCACTTT. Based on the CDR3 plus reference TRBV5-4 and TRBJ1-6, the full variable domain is ETGVTQSPTHLIKTRGQQVTLRCSSQSGHNTVSWYQQALGQGPQFIFQYYREEENGRGNFPPRFSGLQFPNYSSELNVNALELDDSALYLCASSWDRENSPLHFGNGTRLTVT.

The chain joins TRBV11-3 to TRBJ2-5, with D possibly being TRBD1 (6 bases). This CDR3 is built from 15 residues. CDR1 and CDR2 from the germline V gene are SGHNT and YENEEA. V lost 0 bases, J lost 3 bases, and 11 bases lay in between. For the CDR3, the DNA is TGTGCCAGCAGCTTAGAGGGGACATCGGAAGAGACCCAGTACTTC. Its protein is CASSLEGTSEETQYF.

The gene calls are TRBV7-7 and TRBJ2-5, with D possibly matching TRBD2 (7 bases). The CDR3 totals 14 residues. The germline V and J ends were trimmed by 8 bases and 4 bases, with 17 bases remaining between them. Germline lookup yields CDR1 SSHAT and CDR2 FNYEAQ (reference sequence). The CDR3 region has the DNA TGTGCCAGCTCAAGGGGGGGGGCCAGAGAGACCCAGTACTTC. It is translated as CASSRGGARETQYF.

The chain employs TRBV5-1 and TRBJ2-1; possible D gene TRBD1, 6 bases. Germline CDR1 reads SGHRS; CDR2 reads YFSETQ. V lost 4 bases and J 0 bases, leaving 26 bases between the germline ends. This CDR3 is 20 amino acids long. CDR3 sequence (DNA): TGCGCCAGCAGCGTGTCCAGGACAGCCACCCCGGGGAGCTCCTACAATGAGCAGTTCTTC. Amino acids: CASSVSRTATPGSSYNEQFF.